The sequence of this TCR beta chain was determined in a study of blood T cells in healthy people across ages. Broader study findings: Fewer expanded clones and more diversity marked long-lived versus aged donors.

V was pared by 0 bases and J by 0 bases, with 14 bases of the junction left unmatched. CDR3 length: 19 residues. Germline V CDR1 and CDR2: DFQATT, SNEGSKA (reference sequence). Comments on this clonotype: Its antigen is still unknown.

Each sample provided at least 6 micrograms of extracted total RNA. A sample-barcoded 5' primer and a J-beta primer mix were used in a second PCR of about 6 to 12 cycles. Each cDNA was tagged by a template-switch adaptor containing 12 random nucleotides. TCRdb itself ran the 5' RACE reads through MiXCR, one entry per CDR3 protein. Of 1 million to 1.2 million distinct CDR3 sequences detected, under 40% appear once; the ten largest clones hold 10% to 15%. This clonotype was sampled from a man aged 18 to 35 in good health. This chain links TRBV20-1 with TRBJ1-2; 9 bases are shared with TRBD1. The source material was blood. The CDR3 loop reads CSARDSIRTGEKANYGYTF. Written as DNA, the CDR3 is TGCAGTGCTAGAGATTCAATTAGGACAGGGGAAAAAGCTAACTATGGCTACACCTTC.